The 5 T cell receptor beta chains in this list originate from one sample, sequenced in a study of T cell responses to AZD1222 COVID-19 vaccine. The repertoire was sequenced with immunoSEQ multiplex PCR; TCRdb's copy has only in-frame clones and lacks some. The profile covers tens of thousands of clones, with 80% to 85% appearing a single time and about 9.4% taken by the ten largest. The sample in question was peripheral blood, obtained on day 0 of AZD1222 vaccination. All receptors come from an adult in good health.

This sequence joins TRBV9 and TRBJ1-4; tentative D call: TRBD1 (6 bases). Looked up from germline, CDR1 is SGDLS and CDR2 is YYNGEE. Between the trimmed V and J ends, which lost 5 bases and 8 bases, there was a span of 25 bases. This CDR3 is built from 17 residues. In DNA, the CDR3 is TGTGCCAGCAGTAGTGGGGCAGGGGAGGGTTCGAACGAAAAACTGTTTTTT. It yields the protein CASSSGAGEGSNEKLFF.

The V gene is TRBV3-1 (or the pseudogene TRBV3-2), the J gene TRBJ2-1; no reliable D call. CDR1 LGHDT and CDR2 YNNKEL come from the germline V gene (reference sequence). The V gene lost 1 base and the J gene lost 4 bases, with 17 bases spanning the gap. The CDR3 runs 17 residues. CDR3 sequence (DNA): TGTGCCAGCAGCCAAGTTCTTAGTGCCCTTTCGTACAATGAGCAGTTCTTC. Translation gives CASSQVLSALSYNEQFF.

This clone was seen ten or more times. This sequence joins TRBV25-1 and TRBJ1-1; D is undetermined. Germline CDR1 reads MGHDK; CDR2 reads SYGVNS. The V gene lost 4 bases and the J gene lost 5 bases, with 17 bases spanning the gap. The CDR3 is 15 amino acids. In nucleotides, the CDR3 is TGTGCCAGCAGTGGCCCCGCGGCCTTGGGAACTGAAGCTTTCTTT. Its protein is CASSGPAALGTEAFF.

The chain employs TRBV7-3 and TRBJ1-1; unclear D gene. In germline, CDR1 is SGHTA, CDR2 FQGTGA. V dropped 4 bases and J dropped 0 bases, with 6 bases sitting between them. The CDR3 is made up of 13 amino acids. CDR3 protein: CASSSRLNTEAFF. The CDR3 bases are TGTGCCAGCAGCTCCCGCTTGAACACTGAAGCTTTCTTT. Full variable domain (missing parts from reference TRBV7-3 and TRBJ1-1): GAGVSQTPSNKVTEKGKYVELRCDPISGHTALYWYRQSLGQGPEFLIYFQGTGAADDSGLPNDRFFAVRPEGSVSTLKIQRTERGDSAVYLCASSSRLNTEAFFGQGTRLTVV.

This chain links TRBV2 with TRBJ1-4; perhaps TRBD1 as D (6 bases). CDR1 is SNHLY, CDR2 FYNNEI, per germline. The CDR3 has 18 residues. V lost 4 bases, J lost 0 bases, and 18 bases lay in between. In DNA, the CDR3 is TGTGCCAGCAGTGCCCAGGGGTTATGGGGAGCAACTAATGAAAAACTGTTTTTT. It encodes CASSAQGLWGATNEKLFF.